Following are 7 T cell receptor beta chains from one sample sequenced in a study of Ad26.COV2.S vaccination and SARS-CoV-2 variants. Sample treatment: approximately 18 received Ad26.COV2.S at low or high dose, single or two shots; roughly five received placebo; per-sample allocation not given. Collection of samples fell on day 63 after the first vaccine or placebo injection. Sequencing was performed with immunoSEQ multiplex PCR; in TCRdb, only in-frame clones are kept and a portion is missing. The table includes about 370,000 clones, 88% detected once. The sequencing here drew on peripheral blood, taken in a trial of Ad26.COV2.S vaccine versus placebo. These receptors were collected from a person aged 18-60 years who received the Ad26.COV2.S COVID-19 vaccine or a placebo.

This chain connects TRBV21-1 to TRBJ2-2; the table's D call, TRBD2, was not checked against the DNA. TRBV21-1 is a pseudogene segment. The CDR3 extends over 15 amino acids. CDR3 DNA: TGTGCCAGCAAGAGGGGGAGGGCGCCCACCGGGGAGCTGTTTTTT. It is translated as CASKRGRAPTGELFF.

This clone is a singleton in its sample. This chain connects TRBV3-1 (or the pseudogene TRBV3-2) to TRBJ1-2, with D possibly being TRBD1 (5 bases). Trimming left V 2 bases short and J 8 bases short, with 12 bases between. Germline V gene data show CDR1 as LGHDT and CDR2 as YNNKEL (reference sequence). This CDR3 contains 13 residues. The CDR3 sequence: CASSQSPAGGYTF. The CDR3 DNA reads TGTGCCAGCAGCCAAAGTCCCGCAGGGGGCTACACCTTC.

The V gene is TRBV11-2, the J gene TRBJ1-1; D is perhaps TRBD1 (6 bases). Germline assignment: CDR1 SGHAT and CDR2 FQNNGV. The CDR3 spans 13 residues. Trimming shortened V by 3 bases and J by 10 bases, and 15 bases separated the two germline ends. The CDR3 DNA is TGTGCCAGCAGCTTCGGTCAGGGGAACTCAGCTTTCTTT. Translating gives CASSFGQGNSAFF.

This clone occurred once. This chain uses TRBV29-1 with TRBJ1-2; perhaps TRBD1 as D (6 bases). Trimming pared 0 bases from V and 1 base from J, leaving 9 bases between. The CDR3 loop spans 14 amino acids. Germline-derived CDR1 and CDR2 are SQVTM and ANQGSEA. DNA for the CDR3: TGCAGCGTTGAAGAAGACAGGATTAACTATGGCTACACCTTC. This gives the protein CSVEEDRINYGYTF.

The J gene is TRBJ1-1, the V gene TRBV15; D is possibly TRBD1 (6 bases). In germline, CDR1 is LNHNV, CDR2 YYDKDF (reference sequence). The CDR3 runs to 15 residues. V lost 1 base and J 7 bases, leaving 16 bases between the germline ends. CDR3 nucleotide sequence: TGTGCCACCAGCAGAGTAACGGGGGGCGAGTATGAAGCTTTCTTT. Amino acids: CATSRVTGGEYEAFF.

V and J are TRBV10-3 and TRBJ2-7, with a possible D match to TRBD2 (6 bases). Germline CDR1 ENHRY, CDR2 SYGVKD. This CDR3 has 12 residues. Trimming took 8 bases from V and 3 from J, leaving 11 bases between them. DNA of the CDR3: TGTGCCATCTCAAGGAGGGTCTACGAGCAGTACTTC. Its protein is CAISRRVYEQYF.

The chain has TRBV14 and TRBJ2-7; no clear D. V was pared by 4 bases and J by 5 bases, with 15 bases between. The CDR3 is made up of 14 amino acids. Germline V lookup: CDR1 SGHDN, CDR2 FVKESK. CDR3 region: CASSPPAPTDEQYF. CDR3 in DNA: TGTGCCAGCAGCCCCCCGGCGCCTACCGACGAGCAGTACTTC.